The rows below give T cell receptor beta chains drawn from one sample of a study of T cells in Graves' hyperthyroidism and ophthalmopathy. TCRdb independently ran MiXCR on the multiplex PCR reads; one entry per CDR3 protein. The sample contains around 540,000 distinct CDR3 sequences, 15% to 20% of which appear only once. The sample taken for sequencing was blood. Receptors originate from a woman between 25 and 40 years old with Graves' ophthalmopathy. Both conserved end residues are part of each CDR3. A D gene is named only where the DNA matches it firmly. Clone size is not always given. Where it is, it says once, few, many or a class for expanded clones.

len | d_gene | j_gene | v_gene | abundance | CDR3aa | CDR3nt
11 | NA | TRBJ2-1 | TRBV12-3/TRBV12-4 | many | CASILRGEQFF | TGTGCCAGCATCCTAAGGGGGGAGCAGTTCTTC
14 | NA | TRBJ1-5 | TRBV30 | many | CAWRLRGANQPQHF | TGTGCCTGGAGGTTGCGGGGGGCCAATCAGCCCCAGCATTTT
15 | TRBD2 | TRBJ2-3 | TRBV9 | NA | CASSLLGGFSDTQYF | TGTGCCAGCAGCCTCCTGGGGGGGTTTTCAGATACGCAGTATTTT
15 | NA | TRBJ1-1 | TRBV9 | many | CAGRALDFSDTEAFF | TGTGCCGGAAGGGCGCTCGACTTTTCCGACACTGAAGCTTTCTTT
14 | NA | TRBJ1-6 | TRBV20-1 | many | CSARSFSSGSPLHF | TGCAGTGCTAGAAGTTTTTCGTCGGGGTCACCCCTCCACTTT
14 | NA | TRBJ1-1 | TRBV2 | many | CASKQGGINTEAFF | TGTGCCAGCAAGCAAGGGGGGATCAACACTGAAGCTTTCTTT
17 | TRBD1 | TRBJ2-2 | TRBV28 | many | CASSSRTGFLNTGELFF | TGTGCCAGCAGTTCCAGGACAGGGTTTCTTAACACCGGGGAGCTGTTTTTT
14 | NA | TRBJ2-3 | TRBV28 | many | CASSFRVRANTQYF | TGTGCCAGCAGTTTCAGGGTCCGCGCAAATACGCAGTATTTT
13 | NA | TRBJ2-7 | TRBV11-2 | many | CASSFLQTYEQYF | TGTGCCAGCAGCTTCCTACAGACGTACGAGCAGTACTTC
15 | NA | TRBJ2-7 | TRBV19 | few | CASSTRGGAGYEQYF | TGTGCCAGTAGTACTCGGGGCGGAGCGGGCTACGAGCAGTACTTC
14 | NA | TRBJ2-7 | TRBV19 | NA | CASRSGQGRYEQYF | TGTGCCAGTAGGTCTGGGCAGGGTCGCTACGAGCAGTACTTC
15 | NA | TRBJ2-5 | TRBV20-1 | NA | CSAPTPIRGGETQYF | TGCAGTGCTCCCACCCCGATCAGGGGTGGGGAGACCCAGTACTTC
14 | NA | TRBJ2-4 | TRBV30 | many | CAWSATLSGNIQYF | TGTGCCTGGAGTGCGACCCTTTCGGGAAACATTCAGTACTTC
15 | TRBD2 | TRBJ2-1 | TRBV20-1 | NA | CSAGDLADSYNEQFF | TGCAGTGCTGGAGACCTAGCGGACTCCTACAATGAGCAGTTCTTC
15 | TRBD2 | TRBJ2-3 | TRBV20-1 | many | CSADQTSGNTDTQYF | TGCAGTGCTGATCAAACTAGCGGGAACACAGATACGCAGTATTTT
14 | TRBD1 | TRBJ2-3 | TRBV10-3 | many | CAICPGQGTDTQYF | TGTGCCATCTGTCCGGGACAGGGAACAGATACGCAGTATTTT
16 | NA | TRBJ2-1 | TRBV4-1 | NA | CASSQGASDLYNEQFF | TGCGCCAGCAGCCAAGGGGCTAGCGACCTCTACAATGAGCAGTTCTTC
12 | NA | TRBJ2-1 | TRBV11-2 | NA | CASSQKLSEQFF | TGTGCCAGCAGCCAAAAACTATCTGAGCAGTTCTTC
14 | NA | TRBJ2-3 | TRBV20-1 | many | CSAHKRSLTDTQYF | TGCAGTGCTCATAAGCGGAGCCTCACAGATACGCAGTATTTT
14 | NA | TRBJ2-3 | TRBV28 | NA | CASSSQGGVGTQYF | TGTGCCAGCAGTTCGCAGGGCGGGGTAGGTACGCAGTATTTT
15 | NA | TRBJ1-5 | TRBV2 | many | CASRLQDLWNQPQHF | TGTGCCAGCAGACTTCAAGATCTATGGAATCAGCCCCAGCATTTT
13 | NA | TRBJ2-7 | TRBV19 | NA | CASSTLPQVEQYF | TGTGCCAGTAGTACTCTTCCCCAAGTCGAGCAGTACTTC
12 | NA | TRBJ2-5 | TRBV19 | few | CASSTGVGTQYF | TGTGCCAGTAGTACCGGAGTGGGGACCCAGTACTTC
20 | TRBD1 | TRBJ1-5 | TRBV7-2 | NA | CASSSQGGQGGKKGNQPQHF | TGTGCCAGCAGTAGCCAAGGCGGACAGGGGGGTAAAAAAGGCAATCAGCCCCAGCATTTT
20 | TRBD2 | TRBJ2-1 | TRBV7-3 | NA | CASSLIGTARTSGSYNEQFF | TGTGCCAGCAGCTTAATTGGGACAGCTCGGACTAGCGGGAGTTACAATGAGCAGTTCTTC
14 | NA | TRBJ2-5 | TRBV20-1 | few | CSANPRQIQETQYF | TGCAGTGCAAACCCCCGACAAATCCAAGAGACCCAGTACTTC
14 | NA | TRBJ1-4 | TRBV12-3/TRBV12-4 | many | CASTDSRGDEKLFF | TGTGCCAGCACCGATTCCAGGGGAGACGAAAAACTGTTTTTT
13 | NA | TRBJ2-3 | TRBV29-1 | few | CSVESNEADTQYF | TGCAGCGTTGAAAGTAACGAGGCAGATACGCAGTATTTT
15 | TRBD2 | TRBJ2-7 | TRBV28 | many | CASSTGTSGYYEQYF | TGTGCCAGCAGTACCGGGACTAGCGGTTACTACGAGCAGTACTTC
15 | NA | TRBJ2-1 | TRBV10-3 | many | CAISEDPSSYNEQFF | TGTGCCATCAGTGAGGATCCAAGCTCCTACAATGAGCAGTTCTTC
15 | TRBD2 | TRBJ2-7 | TRBV20-1 | many | CSARTSGTSSYEQYF | TGCAGTGCTAGGACTAGCGGGACGAGCTCCTACGAGCAGTACTTC
15 | TRBD1 | TRBJ1-2 | TRBV28 | few | CASSLFPGQGAGYTF | TGTGCCAGCAGTTTATTCCCTGGGCAGGGGGCGGGCTACACCTTC
18 | TRBD2 | TRBJ2-2 | TRBV5-1 | many | CASSPGLAGVVLTGELFF | TGCGCCAGCAGCCCGGGACTAGCGGGAGTTGTTCTTACCGGGGAGCTGTTTTTT
14 | NA | TRBJ1-6 | TRBV3-1 | many | CASSPDGYNSPLHF | TGTGCCAGCAGCCCGGACGGATATAATTCACCCCTCCACTTT
17 | NA | TRBJ1-3 | TRBV6-5 | NA | CASSYSTPGHSGNTIYF | TGTGCCAGCAGTTACTCGACCCCGGGGCACTCTGGAAACACCATATATTTT
13 | NA | TRBJ2-2 | TRBV12-3/TRBV12-4 | few | CASSETWTGELFF | TGTGCCAGCAGTGAGACGTGGACCGGGGAGCTGTTTTTT
12 | NA | TRBJ2-2 | TRBV12-3/TRBV12-4 | NA | CASSLTPGELFF | TGTGCCAGCAGTTTAACCCCCGGGGAGCTGTTTTTT
16 | NA | TRBJ2-1 | TRBV7-9 | NA | CASSLYPSGPNNEQFF | TGTGCCAGCAGCTTATATCCCAGCGGGCCGAACAATGAGCAGTTCTTC
15 | NA | TRBJ1-5 | TRBV28 | NA | CASSLLGQSNQPQHF | TGTGCCAGCAGTTTACTTGGACAAAGCAATCAGCCCCAGCATTTT
14 | TRBD2 | TRBJ2-1 | TRBV20-1 | few | CSARVAGGHSEQFF | TGCAGTGCTAGAGTAGCGGGAGGGCATAGTGAGCAGTTCTTC
10 | NA | TRBJ1-5 | TRBV19 | NA | CASSYQPQHF | TGTGCCAGTAGTTATCAGCCCCAGCATTTT
15 | NA | TRBJ2-3 | TRBV7-2 | many | CASSPFTGLTDTQYF | TGTGCCAGCAGCCCATTCACGGGACTCACAGATACGCAGTATTTT